Given below is one TCR beta chain in context. Its antigen is not identified. These data are taken from a study of long-term antiretroviral therapy in people with HIV. Run at survey level, the immunoSEQ assay was version v3.0. Measured with immunoSEQ multiplex PCR; TCRdb has only the in-frame clones, and not every one. The profile shows about 22,000 clones, around 84% of them singletons. Each contributor possessed a minimum of one pre-ART and a minimum of two post-ART PBMC samples. Study-wide findings and caveats: An increase in diversity followed ART, yet levels stayed below transplant donor controls.

V was cut by 4 bases and J by 3 bases, with 7 bases left in between. Looked up from germline, CDR1 is MNHNS and CDR2 is SASEGT. The CDR3 has 13 residues. Specimen: unsorted PBMCs, collected less than 6 years after starting antiretroviral therapy. This TCR was sampled from a man aged 25 to 40 with HIV. The chain joins TRBV6-1 to TRBJ1-5; D uncertain. CDR3 nucleotides: TGTGCCAGCAGTGCCCGGACCAATCAGCCCCAGCATTTT. Its translation is CASSARTNQPQHF.